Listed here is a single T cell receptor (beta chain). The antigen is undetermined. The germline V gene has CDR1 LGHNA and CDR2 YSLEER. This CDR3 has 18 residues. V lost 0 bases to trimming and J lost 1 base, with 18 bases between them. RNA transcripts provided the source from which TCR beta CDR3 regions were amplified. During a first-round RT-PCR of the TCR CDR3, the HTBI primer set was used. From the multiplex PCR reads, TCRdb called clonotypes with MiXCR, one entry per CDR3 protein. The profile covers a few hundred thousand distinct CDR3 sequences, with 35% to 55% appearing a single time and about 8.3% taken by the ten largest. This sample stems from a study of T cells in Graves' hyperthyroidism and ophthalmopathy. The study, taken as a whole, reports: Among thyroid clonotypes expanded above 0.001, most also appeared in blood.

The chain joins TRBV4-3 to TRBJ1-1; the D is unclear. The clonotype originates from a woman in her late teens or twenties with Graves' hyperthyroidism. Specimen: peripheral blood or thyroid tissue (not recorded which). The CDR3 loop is CASSQDEVTLMSNTEAFF. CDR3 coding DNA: TGCGCCAGCAGCCAAGATGAGGTAACCCTGATGTCGAACACTGAAGCTTTCTTT.